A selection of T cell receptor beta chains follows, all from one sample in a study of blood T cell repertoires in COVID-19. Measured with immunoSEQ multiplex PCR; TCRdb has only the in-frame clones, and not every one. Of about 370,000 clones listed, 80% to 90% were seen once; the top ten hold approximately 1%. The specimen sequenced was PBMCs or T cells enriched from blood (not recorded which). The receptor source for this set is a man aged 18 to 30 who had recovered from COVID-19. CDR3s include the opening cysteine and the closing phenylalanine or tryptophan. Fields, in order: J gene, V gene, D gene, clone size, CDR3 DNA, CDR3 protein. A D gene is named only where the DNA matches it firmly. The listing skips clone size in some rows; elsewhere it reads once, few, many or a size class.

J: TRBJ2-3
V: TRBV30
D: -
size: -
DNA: TGTGCCTGGAGTGTACGTGTGGGAGGCTCCGATACGCAGTATTTT
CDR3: CAWSVRVGGSDTQYF

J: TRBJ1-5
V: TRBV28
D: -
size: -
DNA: TGTGCCAGCAGTTTACGGGGGATTGTCAATCAGCCCCAGCATTTT
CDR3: CASSLRGIVNQPQHF

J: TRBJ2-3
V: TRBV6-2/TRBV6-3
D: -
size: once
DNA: TGTGCCAGCAGTTACTGGGCGGGTGGGACAGATACGCAGTATTTT
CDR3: CASSYWAGGTDTQYF

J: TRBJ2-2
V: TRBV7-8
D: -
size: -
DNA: TGTGCCAGCAGCTTTCGGAACACCGGGGAGCTGTTTTTT
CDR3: CASSFRNTGELFF

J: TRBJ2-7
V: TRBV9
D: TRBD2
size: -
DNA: TGTGCCAGCAGCCGGGAGGGATTGAGGGACGAGCAGTACTTC
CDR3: CASSREGLRDEQYF

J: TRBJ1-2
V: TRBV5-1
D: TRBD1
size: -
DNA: TGCGCCAGCAGCCCGGTCCCGGGACAGGGCGACTATGGCTACACCTTC
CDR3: CASSPVPGQGDYGYTF

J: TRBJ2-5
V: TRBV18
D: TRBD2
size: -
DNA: TGTGCCAGCTCACCGTTTAGCGGGAGGGCCTATGAGACCCAGTACTTC
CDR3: CASSPFSGRAYETQYF

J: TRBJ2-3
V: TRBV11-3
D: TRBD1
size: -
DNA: TGTGCCAGCAGCTCGGGGACAGGGGGAGTCACAGATACGCAGTATTTT
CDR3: CASSSGTGGVTDTQYF

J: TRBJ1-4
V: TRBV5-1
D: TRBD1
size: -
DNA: TGCGCCAGCAGCCGAATATTAGGGGGCGCTGGGACTAATGAAAAACTGTTTTTT
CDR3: CASSRILGGAGTNEKLFF

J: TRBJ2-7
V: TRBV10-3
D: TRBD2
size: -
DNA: TGTGCCACCCTTGGGGGGACTAGCGGGACCTACGAGCAGTACTTC
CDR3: CATLGGTSGTYEQYF

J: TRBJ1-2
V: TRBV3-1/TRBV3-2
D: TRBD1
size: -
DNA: TGTGCCAGCAGCCCAGTCTCGGGACAGGGGAACTATGGCTACACCTTC
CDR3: CASSPVSGQGNYGYTF

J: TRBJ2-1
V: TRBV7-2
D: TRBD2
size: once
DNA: TGTGCCAGCAGCCGGACTAGCGGAAGAAACAATGAGCAGTTCTTC
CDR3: CASSRTSGRNNEQFF

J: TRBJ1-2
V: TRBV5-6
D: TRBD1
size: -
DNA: TGTGCCAGCAGCTCAACGCACAGGGGCGACTATGGCTACACCTTC
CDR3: CASSSTHRGDYGYTF

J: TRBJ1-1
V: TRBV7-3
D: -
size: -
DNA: TGTGCCAGCAGCTTAAGTGCGGACACTGAAGCTTTCTTT
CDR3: CASSLSADTEAFF

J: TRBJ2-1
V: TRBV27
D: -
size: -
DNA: TGTGCCAGCAGTTTAAACAGTGAAAATGAGCAGTTCTTC
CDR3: CASSLNSENEQFF

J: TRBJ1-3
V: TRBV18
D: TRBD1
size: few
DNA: TGTGCCAGCTCACCCCGGAGACAGGGACCTGGAAACACCATATATTTT
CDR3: CASSPRRQGPGNTIYF

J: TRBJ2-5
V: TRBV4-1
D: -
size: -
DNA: TGCGCCAGCAGCCAATTGCCTGGGGGGGAGACCCAGTACTTC
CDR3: CASSQLPGGETQYF

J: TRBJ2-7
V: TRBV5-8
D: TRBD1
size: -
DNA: TGTGCCAGCAGCCTTACAGGGGGCGACGAGCAGTACTTC
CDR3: CASSLTGGDEQYF

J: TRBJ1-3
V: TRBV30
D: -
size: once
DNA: TGTGCCTGGAGTGTGGACAGAAACACCATATATTTT
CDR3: CAWSVDRNTIYF

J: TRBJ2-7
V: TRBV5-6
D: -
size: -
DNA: TGTGCCAGCAGCTTGTGGGGCAGGTCCTACTCCTACGAGCAGTACTTC
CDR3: CASSLWGRSYSYEQYF

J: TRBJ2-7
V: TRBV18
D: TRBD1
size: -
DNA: TGTGCCAGCTCACCTGGGACAGGCACCTCCTACGAGCAGTACTTC
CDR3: CASSPGTGTSYEQYF

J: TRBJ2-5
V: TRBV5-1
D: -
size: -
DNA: TGCGCCAGCAGCTTGGCCTTCTCTGGGACTCCTACTAGCCAAGAGACCCAGTACTTC
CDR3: CASSLAFSGTPTSQETQYF

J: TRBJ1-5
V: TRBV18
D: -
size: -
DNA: TGTGCCAGCTCACCAGAGTATGGCAATCAGCCCCAGCATTTT
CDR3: CASSPEYGNQPQHF

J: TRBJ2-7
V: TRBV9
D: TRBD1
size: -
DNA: TGTGCCAGCAGCCCCAGACAGGGTGGAGTTTACGAGCAGTACTTC
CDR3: CASSPRQGGVYEQYF

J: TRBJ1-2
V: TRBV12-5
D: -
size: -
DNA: TGTGCTAGTGGTCCCGGGGCAGGGGTGGCCTATGGCTACACCTTC
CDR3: CASGPGAGVAYGYTF

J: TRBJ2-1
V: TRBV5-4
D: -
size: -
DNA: TGTGCCAGCAGCGGAAGGGGCACACAGTTCTTC
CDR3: CASSGRGTQFF

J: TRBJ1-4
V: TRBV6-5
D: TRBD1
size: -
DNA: TGTGCCAGCAGTTACTCCGACGGGACAGGGAGCGAAAAACTGTTTTTT
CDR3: CASSYSDGTGSEKLFF

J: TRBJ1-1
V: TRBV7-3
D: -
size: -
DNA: TGTGCCAGCAGCTTAGGGGGAGGGAACACTGAAGCTTTCTTT
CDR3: CASSLGGGNTEAFF

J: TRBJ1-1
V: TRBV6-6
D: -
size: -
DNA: TGTGCCAGCACCCGGGGGGGGGCCTCTGAAGCTTTCTTT
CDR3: CASTRGGASEAFF

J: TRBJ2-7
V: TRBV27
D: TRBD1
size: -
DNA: TGTGCCAGTACTAAAAGGGACAGGTCCTACGAGCAGTACTTC
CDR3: CASTKRDRSYEQYF

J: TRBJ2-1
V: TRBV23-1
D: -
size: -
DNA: TGCGCCAGCAGTCAGCAGGGATTCTCCTACAATGAGCAGTTCTTC
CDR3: CASSQQGFSYNEQFF

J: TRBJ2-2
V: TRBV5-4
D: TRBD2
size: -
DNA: TGTGCCAGCAGCTTGACTAGCGGGAACACCGGGGAGCTGTTTTTT
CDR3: CASSLTSGNTGELFF

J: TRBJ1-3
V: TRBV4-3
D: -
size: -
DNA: TGCGCCAGCAGCCAAGGCGCAGGGGCCGCTGGAAACACCATATATTTT
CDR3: CASSQGAGAAGNTIYF

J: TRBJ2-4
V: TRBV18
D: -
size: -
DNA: TGTGCCAGCTCCACCAAACAGGGCGAAAACATTCAGTACTTC
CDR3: CASSTKQGENIQYF

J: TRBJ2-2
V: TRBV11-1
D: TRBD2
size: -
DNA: TGTGCCAGCACCAAATCCGGGACTACAAACACCGGGGAGCTGTTTTTT
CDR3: CASTKSGTTNTGELFF

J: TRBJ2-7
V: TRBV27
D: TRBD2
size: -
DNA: TGTGCCAGCAGTTGGACTAGCGGGAGGGGGTCCTACGAGCAGTACTTC
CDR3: CASSWTSGRGSYEQYF

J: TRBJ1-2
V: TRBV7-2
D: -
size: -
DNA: TGTGCCAGCAGCTTATTCCCCAATGGCTACACCTTC
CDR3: CASSLFPNGYTF

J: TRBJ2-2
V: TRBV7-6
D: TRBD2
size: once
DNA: TGTGCCAGCAGCTCGGGACTAGCGGGAACGAACACCGGGGAGCTGTTTTTT
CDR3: CASSSGLAGTNTGELFF

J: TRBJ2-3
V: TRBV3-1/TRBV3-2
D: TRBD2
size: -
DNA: TGTGCCAGCAGTCCGATGGCGGGAGCAGATACGCAGTATTTT
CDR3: CASSPMAGADTQYF